This T cell receptor (beta chain) was captured in a study of blood T cells in healthy people across ages. Study background: For every two T cells, template switching captured about one barcoded beta molecule.

With a J-beta primer mix and a sample-barcoded 5' primer, a second PCR ran about 7 to 12 cycles. TCRdb itself ran the 5' RACE reads through MiXCR, one entry per CDR3 protein. The sample lists around 1,000,000 distinct CDR3 sequences; about 25% were seen once. This sample also belongs to another study, concerning T cells of mothers and their children.

The sequenced material came from blood. The sequence was collected from a girl aged 2-15 years in good health.

As DNA, the CDR3 is TGCAGCGTTGAAACAGGGAAGACTGAAGCTTTCTTT. Its protein product is CSVETGKTEAFF. This rearrangement joins TRBV29-1 to TRBJ1-1; D may be TRBD1 (6 bases). Germline V gene lookup returns CDR1 SQVTM and CDR2 ANQGSEA. The CDR3 is made up of 12 amino acids. Trimming removed 2 bases from V and 5 bases from J, with 9 bases in between.